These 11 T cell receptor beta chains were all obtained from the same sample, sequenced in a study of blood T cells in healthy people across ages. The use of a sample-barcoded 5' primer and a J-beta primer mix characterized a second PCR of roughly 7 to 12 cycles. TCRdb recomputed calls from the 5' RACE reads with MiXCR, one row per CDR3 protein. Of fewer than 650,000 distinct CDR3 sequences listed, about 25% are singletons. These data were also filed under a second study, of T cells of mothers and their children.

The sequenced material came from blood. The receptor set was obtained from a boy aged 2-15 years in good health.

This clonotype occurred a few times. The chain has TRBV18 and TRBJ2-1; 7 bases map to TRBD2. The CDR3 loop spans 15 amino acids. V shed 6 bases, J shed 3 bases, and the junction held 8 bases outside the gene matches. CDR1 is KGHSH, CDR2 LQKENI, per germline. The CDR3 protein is CASSPAASGYNEQFF. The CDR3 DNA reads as TGTGCCAGCTCCCCCGCGGCTAGCGGCTACAATGAGCAGTTCTTC. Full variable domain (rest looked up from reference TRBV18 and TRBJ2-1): NAGVMQNPRHLVRRRGQEARLRCSPMKGHSHVYWYRQLPEEGLKFMVYLQKENIIDESGMPKERFSAEFPKEGPSILRIQQVVRGDSAAYFCASSPAASGYNEQFFGPGTRLTVL.

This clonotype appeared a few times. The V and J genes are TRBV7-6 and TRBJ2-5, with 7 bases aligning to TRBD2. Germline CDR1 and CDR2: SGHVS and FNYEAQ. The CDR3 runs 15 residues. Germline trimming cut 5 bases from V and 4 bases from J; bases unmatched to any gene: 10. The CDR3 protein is CASSPAGGRVETQYF. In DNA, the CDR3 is TGTGCCAGCAGCCCTGCTGGTGGGAGGGTAGAGACCCAGTACTTC.

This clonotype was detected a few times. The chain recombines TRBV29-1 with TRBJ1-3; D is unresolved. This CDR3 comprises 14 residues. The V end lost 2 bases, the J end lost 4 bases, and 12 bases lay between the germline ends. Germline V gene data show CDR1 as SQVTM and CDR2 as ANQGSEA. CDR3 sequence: CSVESGYRGNTIYF. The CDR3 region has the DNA TGCAGCGTTGAATCGGGCTATAGGGGAAACACCATATATTTT.

The CDR3 reads CASTPLGTDTQYF. The DNA for the CDR3 is TGTGCCAGCACCCCCCTAGGCACAGATACGCAGTATTTT. The chain carries TRBV12-3 or TRBV12-4 and TRBJ2-3; D is undetermined. With 7 bases removed from V and 1 base from J, the gap between germline ends came to 9 bases. The CDR3 runs 13 residues.

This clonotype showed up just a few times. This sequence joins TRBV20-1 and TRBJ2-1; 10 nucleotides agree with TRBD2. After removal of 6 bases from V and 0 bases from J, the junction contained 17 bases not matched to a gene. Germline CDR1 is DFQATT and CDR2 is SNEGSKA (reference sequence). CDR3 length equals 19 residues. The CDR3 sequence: CSAPTPSGSLGSSYNEQFF. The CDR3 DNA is TGCAGTGCACCTACCCCTAGCGGGAGTTTGGGGAGCTCCTACAATGAGCAGTTCTTC.

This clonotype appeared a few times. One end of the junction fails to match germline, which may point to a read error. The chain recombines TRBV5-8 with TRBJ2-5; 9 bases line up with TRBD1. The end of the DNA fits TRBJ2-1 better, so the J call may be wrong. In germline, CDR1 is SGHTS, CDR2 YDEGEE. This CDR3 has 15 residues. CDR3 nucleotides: TGTCCCAGCAGCCCGCGGACAGGGGTGGGCAATGAGCAGTTCTTC. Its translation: CPSSPRTGVGNEQFF.

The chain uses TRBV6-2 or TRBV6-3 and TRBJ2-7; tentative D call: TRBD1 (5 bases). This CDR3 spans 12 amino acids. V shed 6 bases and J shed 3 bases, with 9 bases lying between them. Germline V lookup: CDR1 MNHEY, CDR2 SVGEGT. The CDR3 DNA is TGTGCCAGCAGATATGACAGCTACGAGCAGTACTTC. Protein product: CASRYDSYEQYF.

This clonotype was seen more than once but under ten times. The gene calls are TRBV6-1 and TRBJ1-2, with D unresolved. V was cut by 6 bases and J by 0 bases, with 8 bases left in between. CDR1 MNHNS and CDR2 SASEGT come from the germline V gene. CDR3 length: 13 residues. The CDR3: CASRRRSNYGYTF. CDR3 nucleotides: TGTGCCAGCAGGCGCAGGTCTAACTATGGCTACACCTTC.

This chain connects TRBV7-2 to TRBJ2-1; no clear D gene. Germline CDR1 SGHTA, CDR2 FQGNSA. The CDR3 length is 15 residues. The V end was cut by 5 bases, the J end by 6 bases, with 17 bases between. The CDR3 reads CASSKDGKRSNEQFF. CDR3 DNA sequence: TGTGCCAGCAGCAAGGACGGAAAGAGGAGCAATGAGCAGTTCTTC.

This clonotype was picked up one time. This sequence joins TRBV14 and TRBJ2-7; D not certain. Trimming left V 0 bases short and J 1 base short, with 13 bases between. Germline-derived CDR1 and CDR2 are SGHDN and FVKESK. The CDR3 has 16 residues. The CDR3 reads CASSQDTGPHSYEQYF. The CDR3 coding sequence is TGTGCCAGCAGCCAAGACACCGGGCCTCATTCCTACGAGCAGTACTTC. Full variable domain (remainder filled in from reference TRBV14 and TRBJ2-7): EAGVTQFPSHSVIEKGQTVTLRCDPISGHDNLYWYRRVMGKEIKFLLHFVKESKQDESGMPNNRFLAERTGGTYSTLKVQPAELEDSGVYFCASSQDTGPHSYEQYFGPGTRLTVT.

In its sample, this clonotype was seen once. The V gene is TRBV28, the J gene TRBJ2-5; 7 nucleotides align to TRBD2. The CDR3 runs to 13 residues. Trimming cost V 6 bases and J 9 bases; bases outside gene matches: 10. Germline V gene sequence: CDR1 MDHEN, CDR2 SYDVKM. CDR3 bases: TGTGCCAGCAGGGGGGTTCGACGGGGGGCCCAGTACTTC. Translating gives CASRGVRRGAQYF.